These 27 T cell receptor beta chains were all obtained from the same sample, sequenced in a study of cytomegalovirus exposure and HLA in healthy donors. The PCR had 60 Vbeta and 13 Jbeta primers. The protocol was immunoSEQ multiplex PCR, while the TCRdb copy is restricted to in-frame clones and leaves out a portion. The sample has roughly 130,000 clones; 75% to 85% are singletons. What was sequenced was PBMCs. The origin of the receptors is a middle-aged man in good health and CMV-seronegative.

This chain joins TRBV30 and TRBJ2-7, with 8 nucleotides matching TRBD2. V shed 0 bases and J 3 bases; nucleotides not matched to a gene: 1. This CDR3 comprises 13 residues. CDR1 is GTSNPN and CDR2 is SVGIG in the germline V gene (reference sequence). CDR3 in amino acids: CAWSVRGDYEQYF. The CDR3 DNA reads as TGTGCCTGGAGTGTGCGGGGGGACTACGAGCAGTACTTC.

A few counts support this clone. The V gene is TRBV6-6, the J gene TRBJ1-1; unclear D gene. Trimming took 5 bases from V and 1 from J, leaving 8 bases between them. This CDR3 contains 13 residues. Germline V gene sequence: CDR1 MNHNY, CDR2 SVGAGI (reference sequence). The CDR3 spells CASSTEGNTEAFF. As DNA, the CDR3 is TGTGCCAGCAGTACCGAGGGGAACACTGAAGCTTTCTTT.

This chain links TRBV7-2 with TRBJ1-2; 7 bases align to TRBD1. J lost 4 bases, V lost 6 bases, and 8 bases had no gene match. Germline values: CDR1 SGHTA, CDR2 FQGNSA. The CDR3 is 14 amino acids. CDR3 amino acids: CASSKTGRIYGYTF. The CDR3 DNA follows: TGTGCCAGCAGTAAGACAGGGAGAATCTATGGCTACACCTTC.

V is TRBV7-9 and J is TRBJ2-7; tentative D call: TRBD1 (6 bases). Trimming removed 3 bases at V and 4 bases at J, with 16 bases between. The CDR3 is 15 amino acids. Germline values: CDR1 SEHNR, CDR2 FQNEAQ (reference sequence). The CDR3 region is CASSLTGVLRYEQYF. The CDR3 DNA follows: TGTGCCAGCAGCTTGACAGGCGTCCTCCGATACGAGCAGTACTTC.

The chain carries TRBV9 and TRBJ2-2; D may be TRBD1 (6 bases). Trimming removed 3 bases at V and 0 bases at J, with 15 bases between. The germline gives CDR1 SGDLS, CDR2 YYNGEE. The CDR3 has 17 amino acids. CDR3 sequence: CASSADSSPPNTGELFF. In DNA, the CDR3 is TGTGCCAGCAGCGCGGACAGTAGCCCTCCGAACACCGGGGAGCTGTTTTTT.

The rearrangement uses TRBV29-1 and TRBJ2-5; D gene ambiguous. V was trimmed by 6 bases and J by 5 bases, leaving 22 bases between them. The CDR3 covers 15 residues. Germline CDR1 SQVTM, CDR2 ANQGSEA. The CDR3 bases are TGCAGCGTGAATATCGCTCCGCCCCATGGCGAGACCCAGTACTTC. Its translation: CSVNIAPPHGETQYF.

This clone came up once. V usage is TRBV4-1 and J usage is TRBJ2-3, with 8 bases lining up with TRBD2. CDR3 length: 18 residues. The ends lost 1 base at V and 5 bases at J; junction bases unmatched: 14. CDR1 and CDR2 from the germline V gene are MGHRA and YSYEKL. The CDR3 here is CASSQAYPRLASKDTQYF. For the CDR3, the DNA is TGCGCCAGCAGCCAAGCCTACCCGAGACTAGCGTCGAAAGATACGCAGTATTTT.

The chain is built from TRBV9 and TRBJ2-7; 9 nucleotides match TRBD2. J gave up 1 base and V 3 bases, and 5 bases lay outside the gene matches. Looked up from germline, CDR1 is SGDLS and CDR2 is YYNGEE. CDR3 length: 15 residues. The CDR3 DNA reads TGTGCCAGCAGCGAAGGGACTAGCCCGTCCTACGAGCAGTACTTC. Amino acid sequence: CASSEGTSPSYEQYF.

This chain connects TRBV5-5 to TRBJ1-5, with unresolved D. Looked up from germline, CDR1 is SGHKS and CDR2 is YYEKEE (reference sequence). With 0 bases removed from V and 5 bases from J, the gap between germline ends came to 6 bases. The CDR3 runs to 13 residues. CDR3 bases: TGTGCCAGCAGCTTGGGGTCAGATCAGCCCCAGCATTTT. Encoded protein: CASSLGSDQPQHF.

The CDR3, as DNA: TGTGCCAGTAGCGAGGGGGTACGGGGAGAGACCCAGTACTTC. This sequence encodes CASSEGVRGETQYF. The gene calls are TRBV19 and TRBJ2-5; D is perhaps TRBD1 (6 bases). V gave up 6 bases and J gave up 4 bases, with 15 bases separating them. There are 14 residues in the CDR3. CDR1 is LNHDA and CDR2 is SQIVND in the germline V gene (reference sequence).

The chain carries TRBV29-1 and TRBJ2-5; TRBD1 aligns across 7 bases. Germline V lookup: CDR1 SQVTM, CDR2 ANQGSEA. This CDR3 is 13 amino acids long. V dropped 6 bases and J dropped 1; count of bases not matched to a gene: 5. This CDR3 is CSVPAGGQETQYF. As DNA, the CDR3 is TGCAGCGTCCCCGCAGGGGGCCAAGAGACCCAGTACTTC.

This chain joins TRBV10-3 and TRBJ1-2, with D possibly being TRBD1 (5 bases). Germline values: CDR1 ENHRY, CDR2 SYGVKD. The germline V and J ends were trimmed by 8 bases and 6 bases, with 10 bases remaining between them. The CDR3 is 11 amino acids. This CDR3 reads CAIGQGDGYTF. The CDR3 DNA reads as TGTGCCATCGGCCAGGGCGATGGCTACACCTTC.

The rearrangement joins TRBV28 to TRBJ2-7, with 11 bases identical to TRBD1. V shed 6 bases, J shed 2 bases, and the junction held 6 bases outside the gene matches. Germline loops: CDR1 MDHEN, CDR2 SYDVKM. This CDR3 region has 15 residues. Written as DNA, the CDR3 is TGTGCCAGCAGACCCGCGGGACAGGGGGCCTACGAGCAGTACTTC. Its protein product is CASRPAGQGAYEQYF.

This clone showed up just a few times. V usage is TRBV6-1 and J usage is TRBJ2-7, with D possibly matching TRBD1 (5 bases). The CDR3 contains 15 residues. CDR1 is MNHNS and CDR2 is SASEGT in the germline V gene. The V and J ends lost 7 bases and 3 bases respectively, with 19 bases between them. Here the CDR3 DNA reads TGTGCCAGCAACCCAGGTTGGGGCACCGACTACGAGCAGTACTTC. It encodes CASNPGWGTDYEQYF.

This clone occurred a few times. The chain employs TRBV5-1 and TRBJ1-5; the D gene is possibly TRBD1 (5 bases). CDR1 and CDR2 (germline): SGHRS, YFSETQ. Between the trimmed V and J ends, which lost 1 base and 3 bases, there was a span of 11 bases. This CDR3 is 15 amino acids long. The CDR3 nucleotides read TGCGCCAGCAGCTTGACAGGTTTACCCAATCAGCCCCAGCATTTT. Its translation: CASSLTGLPNQPQHF.

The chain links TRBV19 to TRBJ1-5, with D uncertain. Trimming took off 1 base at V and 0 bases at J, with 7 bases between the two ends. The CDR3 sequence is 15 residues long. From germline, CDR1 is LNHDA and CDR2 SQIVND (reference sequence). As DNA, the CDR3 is TGTGCCAGTAGTATAGGGCCATATAGCAATCAGCCCCAGCATTTT. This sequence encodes CASSIGPYSNQPQHF.

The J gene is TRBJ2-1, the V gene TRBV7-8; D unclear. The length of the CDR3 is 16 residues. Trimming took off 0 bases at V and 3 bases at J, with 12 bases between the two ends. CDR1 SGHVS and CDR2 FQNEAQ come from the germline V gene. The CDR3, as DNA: TGTGCCAGCAGCTTAGCGTCGGCAGGTTTCTACAATGAGCAGTTCTTC. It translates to CASSLASAGFYNEQFF.

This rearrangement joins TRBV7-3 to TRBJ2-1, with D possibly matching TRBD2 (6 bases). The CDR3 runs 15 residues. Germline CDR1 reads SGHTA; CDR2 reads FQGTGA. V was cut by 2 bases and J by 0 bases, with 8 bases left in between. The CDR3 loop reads CASSLSGSSYNEQFF. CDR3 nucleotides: TGTGCCAGCAGCTTATCCGGGAGCTCCTACAATGAGCAGTTCTTC.

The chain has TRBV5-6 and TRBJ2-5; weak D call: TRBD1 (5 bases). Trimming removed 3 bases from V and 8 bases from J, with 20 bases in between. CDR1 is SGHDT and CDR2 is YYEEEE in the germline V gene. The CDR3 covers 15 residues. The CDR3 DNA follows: TGTGCCAGCAGCTGGGGCAGTCGGTCGTTTGGAACCCAGTACTTC. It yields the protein CASSWGSRSFGTQYF.

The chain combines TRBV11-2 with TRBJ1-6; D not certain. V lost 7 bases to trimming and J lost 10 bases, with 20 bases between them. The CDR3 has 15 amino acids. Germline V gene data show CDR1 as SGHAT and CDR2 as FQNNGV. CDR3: CASTLSALGGSPLHF. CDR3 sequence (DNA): TGTGCCAGCACCCTCTCGGCCCTCGGAGGATCACCCCTCCACTTT. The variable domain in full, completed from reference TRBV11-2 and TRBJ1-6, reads EAGVAQSPRYKIIEKRQSVAFWCNPISGHATLYWYQQILGQGPKLLIQFQNNGVVDDSQLPKDRFSAERLKGVDSTLKIQPAKLEDSAVYLCASTLSALGGSPLHFGNGTRLTVT.

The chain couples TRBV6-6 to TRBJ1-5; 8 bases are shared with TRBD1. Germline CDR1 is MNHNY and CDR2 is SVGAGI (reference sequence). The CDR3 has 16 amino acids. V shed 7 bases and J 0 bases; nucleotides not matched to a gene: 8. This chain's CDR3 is CASNDRGANSNQPQHF. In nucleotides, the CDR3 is TGTGCCAGCAACGACAGGGGAGCTAATAGCAATCAGCCCCAGCATTTT.

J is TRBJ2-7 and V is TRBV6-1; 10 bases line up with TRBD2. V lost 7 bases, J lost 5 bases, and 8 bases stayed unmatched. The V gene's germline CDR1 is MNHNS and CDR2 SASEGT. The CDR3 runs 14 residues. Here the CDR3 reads CASTRAGGQNEQYF. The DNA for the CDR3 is TGTGCCAGCACCCGAGCGGGGGGGCAAAACGAGCAGTACTTC.

The CDR3 coding sequence is TGTGCCACCAGCAGAGCAATGACTAGCTCCCTGTTGGAGGAGACCCAGTACTTC. Encoded protein: CATSRAMTSSLLEETQYF. The chain recombines TRBV15 with TRBJ2-5; 7 bases agree with TRBD2. CDR3 size: 18 residues. J gave up 5 bases and V 1 base, and 16 bases lay outside the gene matches. The V gene's germline CDR1 is LNHNV and CDR2 YYDKDF (reference sequence).

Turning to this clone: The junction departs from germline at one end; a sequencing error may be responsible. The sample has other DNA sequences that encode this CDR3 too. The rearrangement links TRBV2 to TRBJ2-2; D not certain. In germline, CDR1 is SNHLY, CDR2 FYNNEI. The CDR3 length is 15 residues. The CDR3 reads CASRKLTLDTGELFF. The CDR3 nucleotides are TGCGCCAGCAGGAAGTTGACTCTAGACACCGGGGAGCTGTTTTTT. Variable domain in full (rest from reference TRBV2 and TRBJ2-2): EPEVTQTPSHQVTQMGQEVILRCVPISNHLYFYWYRQILGQKVEFLVSFYNNEISEKSEIFDDQFSVERPDGSNFTLKIRSTKLEDSAMYFCASRKLTLDTGELFFGEGSRLTVL.

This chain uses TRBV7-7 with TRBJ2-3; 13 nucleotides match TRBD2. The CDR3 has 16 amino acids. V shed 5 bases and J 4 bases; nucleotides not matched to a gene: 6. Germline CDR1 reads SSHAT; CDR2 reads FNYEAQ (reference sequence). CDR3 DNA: TGTGCCAGCAGCCCAGGACTAGCGGGGGCGGCAGATACGCAGTATTTT. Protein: CASSPGLAGAADTQYF.

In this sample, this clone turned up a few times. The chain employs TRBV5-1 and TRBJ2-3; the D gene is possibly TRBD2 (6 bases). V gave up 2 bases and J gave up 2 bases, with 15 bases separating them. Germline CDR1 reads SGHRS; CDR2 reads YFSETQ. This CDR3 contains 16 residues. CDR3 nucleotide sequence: TGCGCCAGCAGCTTCGGAGGGGCCCGATCCACAGATACGCAGTATTTT. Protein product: CASSFGGARSTDTQYF.

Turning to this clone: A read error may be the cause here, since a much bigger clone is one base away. The CDR3 region has the DNA TGTGCCAGCAGCTTCAGGAACACTGAAGCTTTCTTT. This codes for CASSFRNTEAFF. This rearrangement joins TRBV5-5 to TRBJ1-1; no clear D gene. CDR3 size: 12 residues. CDR1 and CDR2 from the germline V gene are SGHKS and YYEKEE (reference sequence). Trimming stripped 2 bases from V and 1 base from J, with 3 bases between. The whole variable domain, remainder taken from reference TRBV5-5 and TRBJ1-1, is DAGVTQSPTHLIKTRGQQVTLRCSPISGHKSVSWYQQVLGQGPQFIFQYYEKEERGRGNFPDRFSARQFPNYSSELNVNALLLGDSALYLCASSFRNTEAFFGQGTRLTVV.